This record looks at one T cell receptor (beta chain) sequence and its context. Its specificity is unknown. This sample is drawn from a study of shared clonotypes between healthy human individuals. Study information: Three plates were used per donor for CD4 naive, three for CD4 memory, two for CD8 naive and one for CD8 memory. Study conclusions and caveats: When naive CD4 clonotypes were compared across a few donors, around 4.6% were shared.

Clones were read by immunoSEQ multiplex PCR, and TCRdb kept only the in-frame ones, dropping some. The data show 1.5 million to 1.9 million clones, about 98% seen once. This TCR derives from a man aged 30-40 years in good health. Sequencing input: naive CD4+ T cells sorted from blood. Subset described: CD45RA+ positively selected.

This chain's CDR3 is CASSRQPQHF. The CDR3 bases are TGCGCCAGCAGTCGACAGCCCCAGCATTTT. This rearrangement joins TRBV23-1 to TRBJ1-5; D unresolved. TRBV23-1 is assigned to the ORF class and has an uncertain function. Trimming stripped 4 bases from V and 7 bases from J, with 2 bases between. This CDR3 spans 10 amino acids.